This is a list of T cell receptor beta chains from one sample in a study of monozygotic twins with inflammatory bowel disease. TCRdb re-called the 5' RACE reads, yielding one record per CDR3 amino acid sequence without DNA. The ten most abundant clones cover under 2.5% of a sample with about 330,000 distinct CDR3 sequences. The sequencing input was blood. These receptors all come from a human donor with ulcerative colitis or Crohn's disease, or a healthy co-twin of an affected twin (not recorded which). CDR3s include the opening cysteine and the closing phenylalanine or tryptophan.

cdr3_aa: CASSLLGEEETQYF
j_call: TRBJ2-5
v_call: TRBV5-1

cdr3_aa: CASSPRLAGDPPYEQYF
j_call: TRBJ2-7
v_call: TRBV3-1

cdr3_aa: CASSIETTGGYTF
j_call: TRBJ1-2
v_call: TRBV7-2

cdr3_aa: CASSPGPGQPQHF
j_call: TRBJ1-5
v_call: TRBV5-1

cdr3_aa: CSARAAGAKTQYF
j_call: TRBJ2-5
v_call: TRBV20-1

cdr3_aa: CATQTRTVNTEAFF
j_call: TRBJ1-1
v_call: TRBV6-2/TRBV6-3

cdr3_aa: CASSQRESSYEQYF
j_call: TRBJ2-7
v_call: TRBV4-2

cdr3_aa: CASSDSSGRLATDTQYF
j_call: TRBJ2-3
v_call: TRBV28

cdr3_aa: CASSRTGADEQYF
j_call: TRBJ2-7
v_call: TRBV5-1

cdr3_aa: CASSQDVSSGRYEQYF
j_call: TRBJ2-7
v_call: TRBV3-1

cdr3_aa: CASSYSTSEAFF
j_call: TRBJ1-1
v_call: TRBV6-2/TRBV6-3

cdr3_aa: CASSDSGTGGTDTQYF
j_call: TRBJ2-3
v_call: TRBV6-4

cdr3_aa: CASSMGQLLNEKLFF
j_call: TRBJ1-4
v_call: TRBV7-9

cdr3_aa: CASSLARRGVTPYF
j_call: TRBJ2-3
v_call: TRBV7-2

cdr3_aa: CASSLNSDRGNDSPLHF
j_call: TRBJ1-6
v_call: TRBV7-2

cdr3_aa: CASTPPEGQGKDYGYTF
j_call: TRBJ1-2
v_call: TRBV2

cdr3_aa: CSARPGGVGNIQYF
j_call: TRBJ2-4
v_call: TRBV20-1

cdr3_aa: CSVVDTGNSNQPQHF
j_call: TRBJ1-5
v_call: TRBV29-1

cdr3_aa: CASSEAGGSADTQYF
j_call: TRBJ2-3
v_call: TRBV28

cdr3_aa: CAIANDRVVVSNEQFF
j_call: TRBJ2-1
v_call: TRBV10-3

cdr3_aa: CASSLIENPGLEAGELFF
j_call: TRBJ2-2
v_call: TRBV5-6

cdr3_aa: CASSVTATPWDTEAFF
j_call: TRBJ1-1
v_call: TRBV9

cdr3_aa: CASSHRGRTDDIQYF
j_call: TRBJ2-4
v_call: TRBV4-1

cdr3_aa: CASSLGGNAAAFF
j_call: TRBJ1-1
v_call: TRBV5-1

cdr3_aa: CATSDTSDRSYNEQFF
j_call: TRBJ2-1
v_call: TRBV24-1

cdr3_aa: CAWGPGLAGVVGADTQYF
j_call: TRBJ2-3
v_call: TRBV30

cdr3_aa: CSASSGEWYRETQYF
j_call: TRBJ2-5
v_call: TRBV20-1

cdr3_aa: CSARRPGNQPQHF
j_call: TRBJ1-5
v_call: TRBV20-1

cdr3_aa: CASSLISQPFGYTF
j_call: TRBJ1-2
v_call: TRBV5-6

cdr3_aa: CASSLSPGIDGNTIYF
j_call: TRBJ1-3
v_call: TRBV5-1

cdr3_aa: CASTHARGSNTGELFF
j_call: TRBJ2-2
v_call: TRBV3-1

cdr3_aa: CASTQGTGPYTDTQYF
j_call: TRBJ2-3
v_call: TRBV25-1

cdr3_aa: CSASPRDRERVAKNIQYF
j_call: TRBJ2-4
v_call: TRBV20-1

cdr3_aa: CASSQDGRGLDEAFF
j_call: TRBJ1-1
v_call: TRBV4-3

cdr3_aa: CSATLAGGEYHTQYF
j_call: TRBJ2-3
v_call: TRBV20-1

cdr3_aa: CASSQTEYEQYF
j_call: TRBJ2-7
v_call: TRBV7-9

cdr3_aa: CSAVKTSGRGGYNEQFF
j_call: TRBJ2-1
v_call: TRBV20-1

cdr3_aa: CASTGVGQGQTYGYTF
j_call: TRBJ1-2
v_call: TRBV6-1

cdr3_aa: CAPPPGTYNSPLHF
j_call: TRBJ1-6
v_call: TRBV15

cdr3_aa: CASSSRTSPHNEQFF
j_call: TRBJ2-1
v_call: TRBV12-3/TRBV12-4

cdr3_aa: CAISESQARGAKNIQYF
j_call: TRBJ2-4
v_call: TRBV10-3

cdr3_aa: CASSLYLPTSGDTQYF
j_call: TRBJ2-3
v_call: TRBV5-1

cdr3_aa: CASRLSRDSISFNEQFF
j_call: TRBJ2-1
v_call: TRBV6-1

cdr3_aa: CASSLRPERAGANVLTF
j_call: TRBJ2-6
v_call: TRBV5-4

cdr3_aa: CASSEGAGGPYTGELFF
j_call: TRBJ2-2
v_call: TRBV2

cdr3_aa: CSVLRDRGYEQYF
j_call: TRBJ2-7
v_call: TRBV29-1